These 21 T cell receptor beta chains originate from one sample sequenced in a study of cytomegalovirus exposure and HLA in healthy donors. Assay used: immunoSEQ multiplex PCR; TCRdb lists only in-frame clones, some missing. Among 150,000 or so clones, 75% to 90% were seen once, and the ten largest hold around 20%. The sequenced sample was PBMCs. These receptors all come from a man aged 18 to 35 in good health and CMV-seropositive.

The chain has TRBV7-2 and TRBJ1-5; no definite D call. This CDR3 is 14 amino acids long. V lost 1 base and J 3 bases, leaving 7 bases between the germline ends. Looked up from germline, CDR1 is SGHTA and CDR2 is FQGNSA. CDR3 sequence: CASSLEQPNQPQHF. CDR3 bases: TGTGCCAGCAGCTTAGAACAGCCCAATCAGCCCCAGCATTTT. Variable domain in full (rest from reference TRBV7-2 and TRBJ1-5): GAGVSQSPSNKVTEKGKDVELRCDPISGHTALYWYRQSLGQGLEFLIYFQGNSAPDKSGLPSDRFSAERTGGSVSTLTIQRTQQEDSAVYLCASSLEQPNQPQHFGDGTRLSIL.

The V gene is TRBV5-1, the J gene TRBJ2-7; 7 bases fit TRBD2. The CDR3 totals 16 residues. The junction had 15 bases not matched to a gene; V was cut back by 4 bases and J by 5 bases. The germline V gene has CDR1 SGHRS and CDR2 YFSETQ. The CDR3 loop is CASSPRGTTSSNEQYF. CDR3 DNA: TGCGCCAGCAGCCCCCGAGGGACTACCTCCTCTAACGAGCAGTACTTC.

The chain recombines TRBV6-5 with TRBJ1-5; 8 bases align to TRBD1. The V gene's germline CDR1 is MNHEY and CDR2 SVGAGI. V lost 6 bases, J lost 6 bases, and 7 bases stayed unmatched. There are 14 residues in the CDR3. The CDR3 spells CASRSTGESQPQHF. CDR3 DNA: TGTGCCAGCAGATCGACAGGGGAGAGTCAGCCCCAGCATTTT.

This sequence joins TRBV9 and TRBJ1-4, with D possibly being TRBD1 (5 bases). CDR1 and CDR2 (germline): SGDLS, YYNGEE. CDR3 length: 15 amino acids. Trimming removed 4 bases from V and 10 bases from J, with 20 bases in between. CDR3 residues: CASSPGGGGFGKLFF. In nucleotides, the CDR3 is TGTGCCAGCAGCCCCGGGGGGGGAGGCTTTGGAAAACTGTTTTTT.

The chain uses TRBV6-5 and TRBJ2-3, with a weak D call TRBD1 (6 bases). Trimming left V 2 bases short and J 3 bases short, with 9 bases between. This CDR3 contains 14 residues. Germline CDR1 is MNHEY and CDR2 is SVGAGI. Written as DNA, the CDR3 is TGTGCCAGCAGTTACCAGGGGCGAACAGATACGCAGTATTTT. Translated: CASSYQGRTDTQYF.

This clone was observed at least ten times. Other DNA sequences within the sample encode an identical CDR3. The chain combines TRBV6-1 with TRBJ2-7; 8 bases match TRBD2. The CDR3 runs to 14 residues. Germline V CDR1 and CDR2: MNHNS, SASEGT. The V gene end was trimmed by 6 bases and the J gene end by 0 bases; junction bases not matched to a gene: 4. For the CDR3, the DNA is TGTGCCAGCAGCGGGAGGGGAAGCTCCTACGAGCAGTACTTC. Protein sequence: CASSGRGSSYEQYF.

This clone has just one count. The chain carries TRBV11-2 and TRBJ1-5; possible D gene TRBD1, 5 bases. Germline lookup yields CDR1 SGHAT and CDR2 FQNNGV. V was cut by 2 bases and J by 7 bases, with 15 bases left in between. This CDR3 spans 15 amino acids. CDR3 sequence (DNA): TGTGCCAGCAGCTTAAGTCGGTCAGGGAACCAGCCCCAGCATTTT. Protein sequence: CASSLSRSGNQPQHF.

The rearrangement links TRBV4-1 to TRBJ2-1; tentative D call: TRBD2 (7 bases). Germline V lookup: CDR1 MGHRA, CDR2 YSYEKL. The CDR3 has 13 amino acids. The V end lost 4 bases, the J end lost 8 bases, and 12 bases lay between the germline ends. Here the CDR3 reads CASSPGAGDEQFF. The CDR3 region has the DNA TGCGCCAGCAGCCCGGGGGCGGGAGATGAGCAGTTCTTC.

This chain links TRBV9 with TRBJ2-5, with D possibly TRBD2 on 6 matching bases. V lost 4 bases and J 0 bases, leaving 10 bases between the germline ends. Germline loops: CDR1 SGDLS, CDR2 YYNGEE. The CDR3 length is 14 residues. The CDR3 region is CASSPRGYQETQYF. CDR3 bases: TGTGCCAGCAGCCCTCGGGGGTACCAAGAGACCCAGTACTTC.

The chain combines TRBV19 with TRBJ1-1, with D perhaps TRBD1 (5 bases). Germline V gene sequence: CDR1 LNHDA, CDR2 SQIVND (reference sequence). V gave up 7 bases and J gave up 1 base, with 10 bases separating them. The CDR3 length is 13 residues. This chain's CDR3 is CASIPQGNTEAFF. The DNA for the CDR3 is TGTGCCAGTATTCCCCAGGGGAACACTGAAGCTTTCTTT.

CDR3 nucleotides: TGTGCCAGCAGCAAGGGACAGTATTCGGTTAGCAATCAGCCCCAGCATTTT. As protein: CASSKGQYSVSNQPQHF. J is TRBJ1-5 and V is TRBV21-1; the table assigns TRBD1, which was not confirmed against the DNA. TRBV21-1 is designated a pseudogene. The CDR3 length is 17 residues.

The DNA of the CDR3 is TGTGCCAGCAGCCAAGAGGATGACTGGAGGGGGCGTGGTGGCTACACCTTC. Encoded protein: CASSQEDDWRGRGGYTF. The chain couples TRBV14 to TRBJ1-2; TRBD1 aligns across 7 bases. V shed 0 bases, J shed 7 bases, and the junction held 14 bases outside the gene matches. The CDR3 is 17 residues long. Per the germline V gene, CDR1 is SGHDN and CDR2 is FVKESK.

This chain joins TRBV25-1 and TRBJ1-1; 9 bases fit TRBD1. This CDR3 spans 15 amino acids. From germline, CDR1 is MGHDK and CDR2 SYGVNS. The V and J ends lost 0 bases and 8 bases, in that order; junction bases with no gene match: 7. In DNA, the CDR3 is TGTGCCAGCAGTGAATACCCCGACAGGGGGAGAGAAGCTTTCTTT. Translated: CASSEYPDRGREAFF.

The chain carries TRBV9 and TRBJ2-2; D is uncertain. V was cut by 2 bases and J by 8 bases, with 10 bases left in between. Per the germline V gene, CDR1 is SGDLS and CDR2 is YYNGEE. The CDR3 consists of 13 residues. CDR3 bases: TGTGCCAGCAGCGTCGTTGAGAGGGGGGAGCTGTTTTTT. It translates to CASSVVERGELFF.

The chain has TRBV7-2 and TRBJ2-5; 10 bases line up with TRBD2. The junction had 11 bases not matched to a gene; V was cut back by 1 base and J by 6 bases. The CDR3 totals 17 residues. Germline CDR1 and CDR2: SGHTA and FQGNSA. The CDR3 loop is CASSLGASGGAAQTQYF. CDR3 sequence (DNA): TGTGCCAGCAGCTTAGGGGCTAGCGGGGGAGCCGCACAGACCCAGTACTTC.

The rearrangement uses TRBV18 and TRBJ2-7, with 8 bases identical to TRBD2. The germline V gene has CDR1 KGHSH and CDR2 LQKENI. There are 13 residues in the CDR3. The ends lost 3 bases at V and 5 bases at J; junction bases unmatched: 3. CDR3 residues: CASSPAGGHEQYF. CDR3 in DNA: TGTGCCAGCTCACCTGCGGGAGGCCACGAGCAGTACTTC.

This clone came up once. V gene TRBV4-3 combines with J gene TRBJ2-1, with TRBD1 matching over 7 bases. The J segment lost 7 bases and the V segment lost 2 bases, leaving 5 bases of the junction unmatched. The CDR3 is made up of 14 amino acids. CDR1 is LGHNA, CDR2 YSLEER, per germline. The CDR3 DNA is TGCGCCAGCAGCCAATTCCAGGGGGTAAATGAGCAGTTCTTC. It encodes CASSQFQGVNEQFF.

As to this clone: Other nucleotide sequences in the sample specify the same CDR3. J is TRBJ2-7 and V is TRBV29-1, with D tentatively TRBD1 (5 bases). The CDR3 length is 12 residues. Trimming shortened V by 7 bases and J by 0 bases, and 10 bases separated the two germline ends. CDR1 SQVTM and CDR2 ANQGSEA come from the germline V gene. The CDR3 sequence: CSAGTGSYEQYF. The CDR3 coding sequence is TGCAGCGCCGGAACAGGCTCCTACGAGCAGTACTTC.

This sequence joins TRBV7-2 and TRBJ2-7; TRBD2 agrees at 9 bases. The trim removed 3 bases at V and 7 bases at J, leaving 10 bases unmatched. Per the germline V gene, CDR1 is SGHTA and CDR2 is FQGNSA. CDR3 size: 15 residues. The CDR3 DNA reads TGTGCCAGCAGCTTTTCATCGGCGGGGGGGGAAGAGCAGTACTTC. It translates to CASSFSSAGGEEQYF.

V usage is TRBV6-4 and J usage is TRBJ2-5; possibly TRBD1 for D (6 bases). This CDR3 has 13 residues. From germline, CDR1 is MRHNA and CDR2 SNTAGT. V was shortened by 6 bases and J by 3 bases, with 11 bases between the two germline ends. CDR3 residues: CASSRDTEETQYF. DNA of the CDR3: TGTGCCAGCAGCCGGGACACAGAAGAGACCCAGTACTTC.

The V call is TRBV4-3, the J call TRBJ2-2; 7 bases fit TRBD2. V shed 0 bases and J 7 bases; nucleotides not matched to a gene: 8. The CDR3 is 16 residues long. CDR1 and CDR2 from the germline V gene are LGHNA and YSLEER. In DNA, the CDR3 is TGCGCCAGCAGCCAAGAGGGGCCGGGGGGTGGCGGGGAGCTGTTTTTT. Protein: CASSQEGPGGGGELFF.